The 27 T cell receptor beta chains listed next were all sequenced from one sample in a study of monozygotic twins with inflammatory bowel disease. Reanalyzing the 5' RACE reads, TCRdb keeps one entry per CDR3 protein, without DNA. The sample spans approximately 380,000 distinct CDR3 sequences; the ten largest clones claim around 2.6%. The sequenced material came from blood. All receptors derive from a human donor with ulcerative colitis or Crohn's disease, or a healthy co-twin of an affected twin (not recorded which).

The chain joins TRBV19 to TRBJ2-1; TCRdb lists TRBD1, though no DNA is available to test this call. Per the germline V gene, CDR1 is LNHDA and CDR2 is SQIVND (reference sequence). CDR3 length equals 17 residues. CDR3 protein: CASSIEATGATSNEQFF. Using reference TRBV19 and TRBJ2-1 for the parts outside the CDR3, the full variable domain is DGGITQSPKYLFRKEGQNVTLSCEQNLNHDAMYWYRQDPGQGLRLIYYSQIVNDFQKGDIAEGYSVSREKKESFPLTVTSAQKNPTAFYLCASSIEATGATSNEQFFGPGTRLTVL.

The chain joins TRBV29-1 to TRBJ2-3. Germline assignment: CDR1 SQVTM and CDR2 ANQGSEA. There are 12 residues in the CDR3. The CDR3 here is CSVSENTDTQYF.

The chain has TRBV12-3 or TRBV12-4 and TRBJ1-6. There are 14 residues in the CDR3. The CDR3 loop reads CASSSPAVASPLHF.

The chain carries TRBV5-1 and TRBJ2-5; TCRdb proposes TRBD2, but this gene call is untestable without DNA. Germline CDR1 is SGHRS and CDR2 is YFSETQ. The CDR3 spans 14 residues. CDR3: CASNQGGLQETQYF.

J is TRBJ2-5 and V is TRBV5-1; without DNA, the TCRdb call of TRBD2 cannot be checked. This CDR3 is built from 14 residues. Germline CDR1 and CDR2: SGHRS and YFSETQ. CDR3 protein: CASSGLASQETQYF.

The V gene is TRBV12-3 or TRBV12-4, the J gene TRBJ1-1. The CDR3 spans 14 residues. The CDR3: CASTMAEENTEAFF.

The chain carries TRBV12-3 or TRBV12-4 and TRBJ2-1; TCRdb proposes TRBD2, but this gene call is untestable without DNA. The CDR3 consists of 15 residues. The CDR3 here is CASTQTSGVIDEQFF.

The gene calls are TRBV5-1 and TRBJ2-5; TCRdb's D call, TRBD2, is unchecked because there is no DNA. The germline V gene has CDR1 SGHRS and CDR2 YFSETQ. The CDR3 totals 14 residues. The CDR3 here is CASSLSSGGETQYF.

J is TRBJ1-1 and V is TRBV12-3 or TRBV12-4. This CDR3 has 14 residues. The chain's CDR3 is CASTAPNLNTEAFF.

This chain uses TRBV7-2 with TRBJ1-6; TCRdb returns TRBD1, unconfirmable since there is no DNA. The CDR3 is made up of 15 amino acids. The germline V gene has CDR1 SGHTA and CDR2 FQGNSA. The CDR3 loop is CASSLRQTTGVPLHF. The entire variable domain, with the rest obtained from reference TRBV7-2 and TRBJ1-6, is as follows: GAGVSQSPSNKVTEKGKDVELRCDPISGHTALYWYRQSLGQGLEFLIYFQGNSAPDKSGLPSDRFSAERTGGSVSTLTIQRTQQEDSAVYLCASSLRQTTGVPLHFGNGTRLTVT.

This rearrangement joins TRBV12-3 or TRBV12-4 to TRBJ2-5; TCRdb names TRBD2, which stays unverified in the absence of DNA. This CDR3 has 16 residues. This CDR3 is CASSLRAGGHQETQYF.

The chain joins TRBV3-1 to TRBJ1-1. Per germline, CDR1 LGHDT and CDR2 YNNKEL (reference sequence). The CDR3 extends over 12 amino acids. CDR3 residues: CASSQDLGGAFF.

The chain's CDR3 is CASSQDPSGYNEILFF. The chain is built from TRBV4-2 and TRBJ1-4. The CDR3 contains 16 residues. Germline V gene lookup returns CDR1 LGHNA and CDR2 YNFKEQ.

CDR3 amino acids: CAGKGTQGEQYF. This chain joins TRBV2 and TRBJ2-7; TCRdb's D gene call, TRBD1, goes unchecked for lack of DNA. Germline-derived CDR1 and CDR2 are SNHLY and FYNNEI. The CDR3 is 12 amino acids.

CDR3 amino acids: CASSPSTTGTAETQYF. The V call is TRBV12-3 or TRBV12-4, the J call TRBJ2-5; TCRdb's D call of TRBD1 is untestable without DNA. This CDR3 is 16 amino acids long.

This chain joins TRBV12-3 or TRBV12-4 and TRBJ2-2. The CDR3 runs 15 residues. The CDR3 reads CASSLEVVNTGELFF.

The V call is TRBV29-1, the J call TRBJ2-2; the D call of TRBD1 rests on TCRdb alone, since no DNA is present to check it. In germline, CDR1 is SQVTM, CDR2 ANQGSEA. This CDR3 is 14 amino acids long. CDR3 protein: CSVGVSPDTRELFF.

V and J are TRBV27 and TRBJ2-2; absent DNA, TCRdb's TRBD1 call cannot be checked. The germline V gene encodes CDR1 MNHEY and CDR2 SMNVEV (reference sequence). This CDR3 has 14 amino acids. The chain's CDR3 is CASTAGLGIGELFF.

The chain employs TRBV7-7 and TRBJ2-1; TCRdb indicates TRBD1, and absent DNA this call remains unverified. Germline CDR1 and CDR2: SSHAT and FNYEAQ (reference sequence). The CDR3 is 17 amino acids. This chain's CDR3 is CASSLGVPGGPYNEQFF.

The rearrangement links TRBV5-1 to TRBJ2-3; without DNA, the TCRdb call of TRBD2 cannot be checked. CDR3 length: 16 amino acids. The germline CDR1 and CDR2 sequences are SGHRS and YFSETQ. This chain's CDR3 is CASSTQEGLYTDTQYF.

The chain carries TRBV2 and TRBJ2-7. The CDR3 length is 12 residues. Germline CDR1 and CDR2: SNHLY and FYNNEI. The CDR3 protein is CASSVEGYEQYF.

The chain joins TRBV7-2 to TRBJ2-1; TCRdb selects TRBD1, and the lack of DNA leaves this call unchecked. This CDR3 has 13 amino acids. CDR1 and CDR2 (germline): SGHTA, FQGNSA. CDR3 residues: CASSLAPGYEQFF. Drawing the rest from reference TRBV7-2 and TRBJ2-1, the complete variable domain is GAGVSQSPSNKVTEKGKDVELRCDPISGHTALYWYRQSLGQGLEFLIYFQGNSAPDKSGLPSDRFSAERTGGSVSTLTIQRTQQEDSAVYLCASSLAPGYEQFFGPGTRLTVL.

The rearrangement links TRBV11-2 to TRBJ2-1; lacking DNA, the TRBD1 call made by TCRdb goes unchecked. CDR1 SGHAT and CDR2 FQNNGV come from the germline V gene. CDR3 length equals 14 residues. This CDR3 reads CASSLTPAKGEQFF.

V and J are TRBV20-1 and TRBJ2-7; TCRdb proposes TRBD2, but this gene call is untestable without DNA. Per the germline V gene, CDR1 is DFQATT and CDR2 is SNEGSKA (reference sequence). This CDR3 spans 13 amino acids. The CDR3 reads CSVAGGVSYEQYF.

J is TRBJ1-6 and V is TRBV12-3 or TRBV12-4; TCRdb designates TRBD1, a call that cannot be tested without DNA. This CDR3 has 18 residues. The CDR3 reads CASSLAIQGGGYNSPLHF.

The V call is TRBV4-2, the J call TRBJ2-1; TCRdb lists TRBD2, though no DNA is available to test this call. Germline CDR1 and CDR2: LGHNA and YNFKEQ. This CDR3 contains 13 residues. The CDR3: CASSQVDYAEQFF.

This chain uses TRBV5-1 with TRBJ2-2; absent DNA, TCRdb's TRBD1 call cannot be checked. This CDR3 contains 15 residues. CDR1 and CDR2 (germline): SGHRS, YFSETQ. CDR3 in amino acids: CASSGGQMNTGELFF.